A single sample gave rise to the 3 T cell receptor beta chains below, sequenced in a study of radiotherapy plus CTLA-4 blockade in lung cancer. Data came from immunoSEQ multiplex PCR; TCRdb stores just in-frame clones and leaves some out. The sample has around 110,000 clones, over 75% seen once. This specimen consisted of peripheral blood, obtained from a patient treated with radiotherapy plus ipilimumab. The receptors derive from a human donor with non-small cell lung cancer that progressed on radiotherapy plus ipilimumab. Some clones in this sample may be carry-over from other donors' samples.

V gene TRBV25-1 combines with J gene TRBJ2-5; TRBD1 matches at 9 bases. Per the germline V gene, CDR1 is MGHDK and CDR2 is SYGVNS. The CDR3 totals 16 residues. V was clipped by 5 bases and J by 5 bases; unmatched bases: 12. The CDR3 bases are TGTGCCAGCAGTCCCCTGGTGGGACAGGGTAGGGAGACCCAGTACTTC. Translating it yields CASSPLVGQGRETQYF.

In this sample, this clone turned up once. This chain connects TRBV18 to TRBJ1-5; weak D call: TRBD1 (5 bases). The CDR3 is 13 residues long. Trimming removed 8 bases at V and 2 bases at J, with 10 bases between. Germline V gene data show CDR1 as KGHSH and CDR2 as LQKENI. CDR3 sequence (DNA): TGTGCCAGCACCAGGGATCGCAATCAGCCCCAGCATTTT. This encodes CASTRDRNQPQHF.

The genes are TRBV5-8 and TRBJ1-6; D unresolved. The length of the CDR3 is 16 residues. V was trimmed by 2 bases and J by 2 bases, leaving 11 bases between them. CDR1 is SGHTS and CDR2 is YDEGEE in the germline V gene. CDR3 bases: TGTGCCAGCAGCTTCGGGCAGTTCACCTATAATTCACCCCTCCACTTT. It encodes CASSFGQFTYNSPLHF.